The T cell receptor (beta chain) described here comes from a study of blood T cell repertoires in COVID-19. Repertoires were generated with immunoSEQ multiplex PCR, while TCRdb's copy carries only in-frame clones and drops some. The repertoire holds around 250,000 clones, around 83% seen once, with approximately 6% in the top ten. The V gene lost 3 bases and the J gene lost 0 bases, with 8 bases spanning the gap. This CDR3 is 15 amino acids long. CDR1 and CDR2 from the germline V gene are LGHDT and YNNKEL (reference sequence). V and J are TRBV3-1 (or the pseudogene TRBV3-2) and TRBJ1-4; unclear D gene. This receptor was taken from a man older than 75 with acute or convalescent COVID-19. The sample consisted of peripheral blood. DNA for the CDR3: TGTGCCAGCAGCCAGCAGCAGGCAACTAATGAAAAACTGTTTTTT. Residues: CASSQQQATNEKLFF.